This TCR beta chain comes out of a study of blood T cell repertoires in COVID-19. The germline V gene has CDR1 SQVTM and CDR2 ANQGSEA. CDR3 length: 11 amino acids. Deletions cut 3 bases from V and 14 bases from J, with 14 bases between. Assay: immunoSEQ multiplex PCR; the TCRdb copy retains only in-frame clones and omits some. In the table there are 250,000 or so clones, around 88% of which are singletons. The receptor was derived from a woman in her 30s with COVID-19, enrolled during active disease. This sequence joins TRBV29-1 and TRBJ2-1, with D maybe TRBD2 (7 bases). Sequences were obtained from peripheral blood. The DNA for the CDR3 is TGCAGCGTTGAGGACAGACTAGCCGAGTTCTTC. Translation: CSVEDRLAEFF.